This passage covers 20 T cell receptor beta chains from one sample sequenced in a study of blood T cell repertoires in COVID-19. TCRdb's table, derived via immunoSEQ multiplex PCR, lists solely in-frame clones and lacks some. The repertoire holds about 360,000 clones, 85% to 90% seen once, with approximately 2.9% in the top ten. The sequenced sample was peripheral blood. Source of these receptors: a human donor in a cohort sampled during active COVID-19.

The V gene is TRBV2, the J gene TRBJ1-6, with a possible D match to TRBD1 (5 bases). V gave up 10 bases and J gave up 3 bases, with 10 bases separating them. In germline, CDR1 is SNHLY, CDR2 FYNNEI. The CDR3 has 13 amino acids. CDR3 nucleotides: TGTGCCACCACCACAGGCTATAATTCACCCCTCCACTTT. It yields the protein CATTTGYNSPLHF.

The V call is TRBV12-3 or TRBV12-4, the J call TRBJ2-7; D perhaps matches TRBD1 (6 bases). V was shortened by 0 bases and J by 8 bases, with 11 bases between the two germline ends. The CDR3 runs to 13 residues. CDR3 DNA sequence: TGTGCCAGCAGTTTAGCGACAGGAGGCAAGCAGTACTTC. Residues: CASSLATGGKQYF.

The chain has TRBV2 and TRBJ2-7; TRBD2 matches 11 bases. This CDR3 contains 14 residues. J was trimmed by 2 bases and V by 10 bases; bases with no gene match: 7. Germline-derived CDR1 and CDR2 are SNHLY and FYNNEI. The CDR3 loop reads CANTRLAGTYEQYF. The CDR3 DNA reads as TGTGCCAACACCAGACTAGCGGGGACCTACGAGCAGTACTTC.

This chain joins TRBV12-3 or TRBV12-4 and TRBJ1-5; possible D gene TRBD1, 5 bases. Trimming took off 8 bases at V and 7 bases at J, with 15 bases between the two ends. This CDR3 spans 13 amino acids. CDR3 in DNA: TGTGCCAGCGTTAAGGGGTTTACGCAGCCCCAGCATTTT. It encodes CASVKGFTQPQHF.

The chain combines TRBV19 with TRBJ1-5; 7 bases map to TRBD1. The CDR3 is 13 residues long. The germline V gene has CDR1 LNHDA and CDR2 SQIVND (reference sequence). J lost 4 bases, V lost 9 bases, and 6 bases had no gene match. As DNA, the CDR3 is TGTGCCAGCAGGACAGGCCTGAATCAGCCCCAGCATTTT. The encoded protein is CASRTGLNQPQHF.

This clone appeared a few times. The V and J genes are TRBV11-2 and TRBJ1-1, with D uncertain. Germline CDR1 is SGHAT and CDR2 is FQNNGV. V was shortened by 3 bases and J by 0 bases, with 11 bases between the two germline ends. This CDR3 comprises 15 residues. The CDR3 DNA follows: TGTGCCAGCAGCTTTACAGTGAGTATGAACACTGAAGCTTTCTTT. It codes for CASSFTVSMNTEAFF.

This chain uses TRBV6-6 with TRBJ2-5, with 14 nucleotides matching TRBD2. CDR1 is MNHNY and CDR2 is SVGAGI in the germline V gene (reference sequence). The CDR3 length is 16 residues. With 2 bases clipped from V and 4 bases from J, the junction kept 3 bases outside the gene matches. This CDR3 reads CASSYLGLAGGETQYF. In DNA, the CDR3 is TGTGCCAGCAGTTACCTCGGACTAGCGGGGGGAGAGACCCAGTACTTC.

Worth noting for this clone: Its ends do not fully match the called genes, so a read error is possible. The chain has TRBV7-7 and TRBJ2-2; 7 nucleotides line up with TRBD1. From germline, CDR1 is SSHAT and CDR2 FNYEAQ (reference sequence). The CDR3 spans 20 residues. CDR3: CASSLKRDRASKINTGELFF. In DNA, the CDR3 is TGTGCTAGCAGCTTAAAGCGAGACAGGGCCTCGAAGATCAACACCGGGGAGCTGTTTTTT.

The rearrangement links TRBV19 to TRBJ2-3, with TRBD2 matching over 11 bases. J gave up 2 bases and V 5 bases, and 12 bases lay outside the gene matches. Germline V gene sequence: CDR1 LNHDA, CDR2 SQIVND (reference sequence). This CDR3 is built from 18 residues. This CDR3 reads CASSLTPGLAGYTDTQYF. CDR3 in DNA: TGTGCCAGTAGTCTTACTCCTGGACTAGCGGGTTACACAGATACGCAGTATTTT. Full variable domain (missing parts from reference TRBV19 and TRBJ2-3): DGGITQSPKYLFRKEGQNVTLSCEQNLNHDAMYWYRQDPGQGLRLIYYSQIVNDFQKGDIAEGYSVSREKKESFPLTVTSAQKNPTAFYLCASSLTPGLAGYTDTQYFGPGTRLTVL.

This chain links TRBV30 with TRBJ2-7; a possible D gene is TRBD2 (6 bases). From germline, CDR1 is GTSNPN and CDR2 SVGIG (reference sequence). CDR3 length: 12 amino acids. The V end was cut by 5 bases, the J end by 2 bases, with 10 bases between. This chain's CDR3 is CAWYAGPYEQYF. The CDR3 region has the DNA TGTGCCTGGTATGCGGGGCCCTACGAGCAGTACTTC.

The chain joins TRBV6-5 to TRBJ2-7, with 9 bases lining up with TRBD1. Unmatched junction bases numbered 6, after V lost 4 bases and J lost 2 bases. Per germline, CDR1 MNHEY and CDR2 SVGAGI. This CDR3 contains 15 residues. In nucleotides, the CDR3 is TGTGCCAGCAGTTTCCGGGACAGGGAAGCCTACGAGCAGTACTTC. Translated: CASSFRDREAYEQYF.

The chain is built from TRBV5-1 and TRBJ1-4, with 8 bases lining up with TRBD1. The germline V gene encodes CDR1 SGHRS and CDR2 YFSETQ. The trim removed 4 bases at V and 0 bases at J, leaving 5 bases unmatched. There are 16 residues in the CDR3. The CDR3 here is CASSGGTGATNEKLFF. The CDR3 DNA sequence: TGCGCCAGCAGCGGGGGGACAGGCGCAACTAATGAAAAACTGTTTTTT.

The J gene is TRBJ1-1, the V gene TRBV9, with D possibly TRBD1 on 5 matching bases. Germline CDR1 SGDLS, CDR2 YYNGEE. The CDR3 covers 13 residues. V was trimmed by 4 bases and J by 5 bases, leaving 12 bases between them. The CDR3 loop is CASSSQGNTEAFF. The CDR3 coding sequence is TGTGCCAGCAGCAGTCAGGGTAATACTGAAGCTTTCTTT.

CDR3 sequence (DNA): TGTGCCAGCAGCTGGGAAGCGGGGGGGGCGTCGTCCCAGTACTTC. This codes for CASSWEAGGASSQYF. The chain employs TRBV5-4 and TRBJ2-5; TRBD2 aligns across 10 bases. V shed 3 bases, J shed 9 bases, and the junction held 11 bases outside the gene matches. The CDR3 runs to 15 residues. The germline V gene has CDR1 SGHNT and CDR2 YYREEE (reference sequence).

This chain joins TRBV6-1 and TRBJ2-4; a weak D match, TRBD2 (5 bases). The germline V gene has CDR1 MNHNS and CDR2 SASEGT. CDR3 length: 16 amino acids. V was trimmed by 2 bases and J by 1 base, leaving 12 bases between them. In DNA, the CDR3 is TGTGCCAGCAGTGAACTGTTTGGCGGGGCCAAAAACATTCAGTACTTC. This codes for CASSELFGGAKNIQYF.

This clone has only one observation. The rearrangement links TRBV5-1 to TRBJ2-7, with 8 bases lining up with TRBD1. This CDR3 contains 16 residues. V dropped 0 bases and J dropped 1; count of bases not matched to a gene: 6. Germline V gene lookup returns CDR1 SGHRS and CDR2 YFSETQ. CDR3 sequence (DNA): TGCGCCAGCAGCTTGGCCCCGGACAGGGCATCCTACGAGCAGTACTTC. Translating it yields CASSLAPDRASYEQYF.

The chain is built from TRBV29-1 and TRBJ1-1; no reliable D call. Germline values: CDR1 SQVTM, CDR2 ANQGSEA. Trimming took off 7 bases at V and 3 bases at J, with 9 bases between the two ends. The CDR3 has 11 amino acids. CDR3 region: CSAGVDTEAFF. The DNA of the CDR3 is TGCAGCGCAGGAGTGGACACTGAAGCTTTCTTT.

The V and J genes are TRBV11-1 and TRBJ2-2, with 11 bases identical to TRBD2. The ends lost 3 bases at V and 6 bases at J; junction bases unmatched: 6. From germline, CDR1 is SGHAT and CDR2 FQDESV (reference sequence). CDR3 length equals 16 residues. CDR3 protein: CASSFNPGLAAGELFF. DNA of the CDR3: TGTGCCAGCAGCTTTAACCCGGGACTAGCGGCCGGGGAGCTGTTTTTT.

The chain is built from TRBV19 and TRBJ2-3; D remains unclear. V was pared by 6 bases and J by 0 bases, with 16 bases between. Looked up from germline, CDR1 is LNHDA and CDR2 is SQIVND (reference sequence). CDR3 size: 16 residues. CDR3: CASSHIAEPSTDTQYF. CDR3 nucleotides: TGTGCCAGTAGCCATATAGCAGAACCTAGCACAGATACGCAGTATTTT.

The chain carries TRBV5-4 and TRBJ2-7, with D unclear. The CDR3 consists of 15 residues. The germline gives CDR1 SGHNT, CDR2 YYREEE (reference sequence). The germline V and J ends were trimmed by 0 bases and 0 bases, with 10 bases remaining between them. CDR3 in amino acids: CASSLDFGGSYEQYF. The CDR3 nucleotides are TGTGCCAGCAGCTTGGACTTCGGCGGCTCCTACGAGCAGTACTTC. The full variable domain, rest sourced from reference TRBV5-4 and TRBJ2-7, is ETGVTQSPTHLIKTRGQQVTLRCSSQSGHNTVSWYQQALGQGPQFIFQYYREEENGRGNFPPRFSGLQFPNYSSELNVNALELDDSALYLCASSLDFGGSYEQYFGPGTRLTVT.